Presented here are 10 T cell receptor beta chains from one specimen sequenced in a study of cytomegalovirus exposure and HLA in healthy donors. The PCR made use of 60 Vbeta and 13 Jbeta primers. Sequenced by immunoSEQ multiplex PCR; TCRdb stores in-frame clones only, minus some. This table lists tens of thousands of clones. The specimen sequenced was PBMCs. The receptors derive from a female donor in good health and CMV-seropositive.

The chain couples TRBV27 to TRBJ1-1; 8 bases line up with TRBD1. In germline, CDR1 is MNHEY, CDR2 SMNVEV (reference sequence). CDR3 length: 15 amino acids. J was trimmed by 1 base and V by 4 bases; bases with no gene match: 5. CDR3 nucleotides: TGTGCCAGCAGTTCTCAGGGGGCCGGGAACACTGAAGCTTTCTTT. This gives the protein CASSSQGAGNTEAFF.

This chain connects TRBV19 to TRBJ1-1; possible D gene TRBD1, 5 bases. The V and J ends lost 6 bases and 0 bases respectively, with 11 bases between them. The CDR3 is 14 residues long. Germline V lookup: CDR1 LNHDA, CDR2 SQIVND (reference sequence). CDR3 bases: TGTGCCAGTAGAGGAGGGGCATTGAACACTGAAGCTTTCTTT. It is translated as CASRGGALNTEAFF.

V is TRBV4-1 and J is TRBJ2-3; possible D gene TRBD2, 7 bases. V was cut by 0 bases and J by 6 bases, with 19 bases left in between. Germline CDR1 MGHRA, CDR2 YSYEKL. This CDR3 comprises 17 residues. CDR3 sequence (DNA): TGCGCCAGCAGCCAAGAGCCCACTAGAGGGAGGGGGGATACGCAGTATTTT. Encoded protein: CASSQEPTRGRGDTQYF.

The V gene is TRBV4-2, the J gene TRBJ2-5, with 9 bases aligning to TRBD2. The CDR3 spans 16 residues. J was trimmed by 5 bases and V by 0 bases; bases with no gene match: 7. The germline V gene has CDR1 LGHNA and CDR2 YNFKEQ. The CDR3 loop is CASSQDGLAGRETQYF. CDR3 nucleotides: TGTGCCAGCAGCCAAGATGGGCTAGCGGGAAGGGAGACCCAGTACTTC.

The chain uses TRBV4-2 and TRBJ2-5, with D perhaps TRBD2 (6 bases). V lost 3 bases to trimming and J lost 2 bases, with 13 bases between them. Germline assignment: CDR1 LGHNA and CDR2 YNFKEQ. The CDR3 has 15 residues. The CDR3 protein is CASSQGGLFQETQYF. The CDR3 DNA follows: TGTGCCAGCAGCCAGGGAGGACTTTTTCAAGAGACCCAGTACTTC.

The chain carries TRBV4-3 and TRBJ2-1; 9 positions match TRBD2. There are 17 residues in the CDR3. Germline-derived CDR1 and CDR2 are LGHNA and YSLEER. V lost 0 bases and J lost 6; bases outside the gene matches: 9. The DNA of the CDR3 is TGCGCCAGCAGCCAAGATATTAGAATAGCGGGGGTCAATGAGCAGTTCTTC. It translates to CASSQDIRIAGVNEQFF.

This rearrangement joins TRBV7-2 to TRBJ2-7, with TRBD1 identical over 7 bases. In germline, CDR1 is SGHTA, CDR2 FQGNSA. V was clipped by 5 bases and J by 4 bases; unmatched bases: 11. The length of the CDR3 is 15 residues. This CDR3 is CASSPRQGSTYEQYF. The DNA of the CDR3 is TGTGCCAGCAGCCCCCGACAGGGTTCTACGTACGAGCAGTACTTC.

This chain uses TRBV7-9 with TRBJ1-2; the match to TRBD1 covers 10 bases. Trimming at V came to 5 bases and at J to 7 bases, leaving 4 bases not matched to a gene. CDR3 size: 13 residues. Germline V gene lookup returns CDR1 SEHNR and CDR2 FQNEAQ (reference sequence). CDR3 sequence reads: CASSPGQGIGYTF. In nucleotides, the CDR3 is TGTGCCAGCAGCCCGGGACAGGGGATTGGCTACACCTTC.

The J gene is TRBJ2-3, the V gene TRBV4-1; 8 bases agree with TRBD2. CDR3 length: 16 residues. The germline V gene encodes CDR1 MGHRA and CDR2 YSYEKL. The J segment lost 1 base and the V segment lost 1 base, leaving 4 bases of the junction unmatched. This chain's CDR3 is CASSQAGGSGTDTQYF. CDR3 nucleotides: TGCGCCAGCAGCCAAGCGGGGGGGTCGGGCACAGATACGCAGTATTTT.

The rearrangement joins TRBV5-1 to TRBJ2-7, with a possible D match to TRBD2 (6 bases). In germline, CDR1 is SGHRS, CDR2 YFSETQ. The CDR3 spans 14 residues. The V end was cut by 2 bases, the J end by 6 bases, with 15 bases between. For the CDR3, the DNA is TGCGCCAGCAGCTTCGCCGGGACTGCCGGCGAGCAGTACTTC. Protein: CASSFAGTAGEQYF.